Below, 2 T cell receptor beta chains from the same sample are listed, as sequenced in a study of OX40 agonist ivuxolimab in advanced cancers. The data were produced by immunoSEQ multiplex PCR, yet TCRdb's version contains in-frame clones alone and is incomplete. The repertoire holds about 140,000 clones, with 90% as singletons. Source: CD4+ or CD8+ T cells sorted from blood, taken in a trial of the OX40 agonist ivuxolimab. Receptor source: an adult with an advanced solid tumor such as melanoma, head and neck, liver or kidney cancer.

The V and J genes are TRBV9 and TRBJ2-1, with D possibly matching TRBD2 (6 bases). Germline V lookup: CDR1 SGDLS, CDR2 YYNGEE. The CDR3 is 14 amino acids. Trimming left V 4 bases short and J 6 bases short, with 14 bases between. The chain's CDR3 is CASSSKEGRNEQFF. CDR3 DNA sequence: TGTGCCAGCAGCTCTAAGGAGGGCCGCAATGAGCAGTTCTTC.

V gene TRBV11-3 combines with J gene TRBJ2-5; 12 bases match TRBD1. Germline V CDR1 and CDR2: SGHNT, YENEEA. V dropped 4 bases and J dropped 4; count of bases not matched to a gene: 10. The CDR3 covers 17 residues. CDR3 sequence reads: CASSYGTGTGGRETQYF. The DNA for the CDR3 is TGTGCCAGCAGCTATGGGACCGGGACAGGGGGCCGAGAGACCCAGTACTTC.